One T cell receptor (beta chain) is described in this entry. Trimming removed 7 bases from V and 2 bases from J; junction bases left unmatched: 4. The CDR3 covers 14 residues. The germline V gene has CDR1 DFQATT and CDR2 SNEGSKA (reference sequence). This entry belongs to a study of T-cell reconstitution after alpha-beta-depleted transplantation in children. As it was prepared, the TCRbeta library received unique molecular identifiers. Each CDR3 protein is one row after TCRdb ran MiXCR on the PCR reads. This table has fewer than 700,000 distinct CDR3 sequences, under 15% appearing once. V is TRBV20-1 and J is TRBJ2-1, with 11 bases aligning to TRBD2. The sample was PBMCs, mostly from graft donor cells, taken 360 days after TCRalphabeta/CD19-depleted stem cell transplant. The receptor comes from a male patient younger than 18 who had a stem cell transplant for acute myeloid leukemia, so the T cells may come from the graft donor. CDR3 region: CSGQTSGAYNEQFF. In nucleotides, the CDR3 is TGCAGTGGCCAGACTAGCGGGGCCTACAATGAGCAGTTCTTC.